This record concerns one TCR beta chain sequence. The data originate from a study of blood T cell repertoires in COVID-19. Generated by immunoSEQ multiplex PCR, the TCRdb table keeps only in-frame clones and is missing some. The sample contains hundreds of thousands of clones, around 84% of which appear only once. Germline V gene data show CDR1 as MDHEN and CDR2 as SYDVKM. The CDR3 runs to 17 residues. V lost 6 bases and J lost 10; bases outside the gene matches: 18. Sequencing used PBMCs or T cells enriched from blood (not recorded which). The gene calls are TRBV28 and TRBJ1-6; 7 bases match TRBD1. The TCR was taken from a man aged 30 to 45 with acute COVID-19. The CDR3 here is CASSPAGTEGFASPLHF. CDR3 DNA sequence: TGTGCCAGCAGCCCCGCCGGGACAGAGGGATTTGCCTCACCCCTCCACTTT.